Below, 11 T cell receptor beta chains from the same sample are listed, as sequenced in a study of T cell responses to AZD1222 COVID-19 vaccine (dated by TCRdb to about 2021). Libraries came from the immunoSEQ multiplex PCR assay. TCRdb carries this immuneACCESS record with in-frame sequences only. Its versions omit some clonotypes, under half of them owing to an unresolved V gene in the studies checked, with the rest unexplained. This sample gives about 130,000 clones in total; roughly 80% of them show up just once. The top ten hold roughly 4.3% of the sample. The sample's time point label, decoded: baseline before first vaccination. Sequencing used peripheral blood, obtained on day 0 of AZD1222 vaccination. The receptors come from an adult in good health.

The gene calls are TRBV28 and TRBJ1-1; D ambiguous. Germline CDR1 is MDHEN and CDR2 is SYDVKM. The CDR3 has 12 residues. Trimming took 3 bases from V and 5 from J, leaving 7 bases between them. CDR3 loop: CASSLEGTEAFF. CDR3 DNA sequence: TGTGCCAGCAGTTTGGAGGGAACTGAAGCTTTCTTT.

V gene TRBV5-1 combines with J gene TRBJ1-1; the match to TRBD1 covers 9 bases. The CDR3 has 16 amino acids. Germline trimming cut 0 bases from V and 1 base from J; bases unmatched to any gene: 4. Germline CDR1 is SGHRS and CDR2 is YFSETQ. Written as DNA, the CDR3 is TGCGCCAGCAGCTTGGCGTTGGGACAGGGGAACACTGAAGCTTTCTTT. It translates to CASSLALGQGNTEAFF.

The chain links TRBV12-3 or TRBV12-4 to TRBJ2-7, with D possibly being TRBD1 (6 bases). V was clipped by 3 bases and J by 4 bases, with 7 bases between them. The CDR3 sequence is 12 residues long. CDR3 in DNA: TGTGCCAGCAGTTTCGACAGGTACGAGCAGTACTTC. Its translation: CASSFDRYEQYF.

The chain recombines TRBV11-3 with TRBJ1-1; D uncertain. The CDR3 spans 14 residues. In germline, CDR1 is SGHNT, CDR2 YENEEA. V was cut by 3 bases and J by 2 bases, with 10 bases left in between. The CDR3 bases are TGTGCCAGCAGCTTGAGAGGCCTTAACACTGAAGCTTTCTTT. It yields the protein CASSLRGLNTEAFF.

The J gene is TRBJ1-2, the V gene TRBV2; 10 bases are shared with TRBD1. Per germline, CDR1 SNHLY and CDR2 FYNNEI. V was pared by 6 bases and J by 4 bases, with 2 bases of the junction left unmatched. The CDR3 loop spans 13 amino acids. CDR3 amino acids: CASRGQGGYGYTF. The DNA for the CDR3 is TGTGCCAGCAGAGGACAGGGGGGCTATGGCTACACCTTC.

The V and J genes are TRBV19 and TRBJ1-2; no clear D gene. There are 18 residues in the CDR3. The germline V and J ends were trimmed by 1 base and 2 bases, with 20 bases remaining between them. CDR1 is LNHDA, CDR2 SQIVND, per germline (reference sequence). The CDR3 nucleotides read TGTGCCAGTAGTATAGGGAACGGCGGAGGTCACTTGAACTATGGCTACACCTTC. Translation gives CASSIGNGGGHLNYGYTF.

This clone qualifies as medium-sized (0.01 to 0.1%). The gene calls are TRBV7-9 and TRBJ1-1, with unresolved D. The CDR3 is made up of 14 amino acids. Trimming left V 1 base short and J 0 bases short, with 6 bases between. Germline CDR1 and CDR2: SEHNR and FQNEAQ (reference sequence). The CDR3 DNA is TGTGCCAGCAGCTTAGACGGAGTGAACACTGAAGCTTTCTTT. Translating it yields CASSLDGVNTEAFF.

This clone showed up just once. The V call is TRBV27, the J call TRBJ2-1, with a weak D call TRBD2 (5 bases). From germline, CDR1 is MNHEY and CDR2 SMNVEV (reference sequence). Trimming removed 0 bases from V and 9 bases from J, with 12 bases in between. The CDR3 totals 14 residues. The CDR3: CASSLSYTSAEQFF. CDR3 nucleotides: TGTGCCAGCAGTTTATCGTATACTAGTGCTGAGCAGTTCTTC.

The rearrangement links TRBV7-3 to TRBJ2-3; 7 bases line up with TRBD1. V was pared by 4 bases and J by 8 bases, with 6 bases of the junction left unmatched. Germline V gives CDR1 SGHTA, CDR2 FQGTGA. The CDR3 extends over 13 amino acids. CDR3 sequence: CASSSSTGTTQYF. The CDR3 nucleotides read TGTGCCAGCAGCTCATCGACAGGGACTACGCAGTATTTT. The variable domain in full, with the rest retrieved from reference TRBV7-3 and TRBJ2-3, is GAGVSQTPSNKVTEKGKYVELRCDPISGHTALYWYRQSLGQGPEFLIYFQGTGAADDSGLPNDRFFAVRPEGSVSTLKIQRTERGDSAVYLCASSSSTGTTQYFGPGTRLTVL.

V gene TRBV5-4 combines with J gene TRBJ1-6, with 7 bases fitting TRBD1. In germline, CDR1 is SGHNT, CDR2 YYREEE (reference sequence). The trim removed 4 bases at V and 1 base at J, leaving 2 bases unmatched. The CDR3 extends over 15 amino acids. For the CDR3, the DNA is TGTGCCAGCAGCGTACAGGGGTCCTATAATTCACCCCTCCACTTT. This encodes CASSVQGSYNSPLHF.

V and J are TRBV2 and TRBJ1-1, with a possible D match to TRBD1 (6 bases). Germline assignment: CDR1 SNHLY and CDR2 FYNNEI. Trimming cost V 6 bases and J 11 bases, with 16 bases left between them. The length of the CDR3 is 12 residues. This CDR3 reads CASSALAGAAFF. DNA of the CDR3: TGTGCCAGCAGCGCTCTGGCAGGGGCGGCTTTCTTT.